Listed below are T cell receptor beta chains from one sample, sequenced in a study of OX40 agonist ivuxolimab in advanced cancers. TCRdb keeps only in-frame clones here, not all; method: immunoSEQ multiplex PCR. The sample includes tens of thousands of clones, 89% of them seen just once. Sample: CD4+ or CD8+ T cells sorted from blood, taken in a trial of the OX40 agonist ivuxolimab. The receptors were sampled from an adult with an advanced solid tumor such as melanoma, head and neck, liver or kidney cancer. Each CDR3 is given with its conserved first and last residue. D genes are given only for firm matches. For some rows the clone size is stated as once, few or many, or as a class when expanded; others skip it.

J: TRBJ1-1
size: NA
D: NA
V: TRBV7-9
DNA: TGTGCCAGCAGCGGACCGGGGACTGAAGCTTTCTTT
CDR3: CASSGPGTEAFF

J: TRBJ2-3
size: NA
D: TRBD2
V: TRBV11-2
DNA: TGTGCCAGCAGGAGACTAGCAGAGCCCGGCACAGATACGCAGTATTTT
CDR3: CASRRLAEPGTDTQYF

J: TRBJ2-1
size: NA
D: NA
V: TRBV4-1
DNA: TGCGCCAGCAGCCACCTCGATAGCGTTAACAATGAGCAGTTCTTC
CDR3: CASSHLDSVNNEQFF

J: TRBJ2-3
size: NA
D: TRBD2
V: TRBV9
DNA: TGTGCCAGCAGCGTAGCTACAGGACTGACTAGCGGGCTTACAGATACGCAGTATTTT
CDR3: CASSVATGLTSGLTDTQYF

J: TRBJ2-2
size: NA
D: NA
V: TRBV29-1
DNA: TGCAGCGTTGAAAGGGGGGACGGGGAGCTGTTTTTT
CDR3: CSVERGDGELFF

J: TRBJ2-7
size: NA
D: TRBD2
V: TRBV28
DNA: TGTGCCAGCAGTTTGGGACTAGCGGACGAGCAGTACTTC
CDR3: CASSLGLADEQYF

J: TRBJ1-2
size: NA
D: NA
V: TRBV13
DNA: TGTGCCAGCAGCTCCGGGACTGGGAGCAGGAATGGCTACACCTTC
CDR3: CASSSGTGSRNGYTF

J: TRBJ1-2
size: NA
D: NA
V: TRBV7-8
DNA: TGTGCCAGCAGCTCCCCTCCGGGGGCAGGGACTGGCTATGGCTACACCTTC
CDR3: CASSSPPGAGTGYGYTF

J: TRBJ1-1
size: once
D: NA
V: TRBV27
DNA: TGTGCCAGCAGTTTAATCGCGGCGAACACTGAAGCTTTCTTT
CDR3: CASSLIAANTEAFF

J: TRBJ2-1
size: NA
D: TRBD1
V: TRBV11-2
DNA: TGTGCCAGCAGTCAACGTTCGGTCAGGGGGCCCTACAATGAGCAGTTCTTC
CDR3: CASSQRSVRGPYNEQFF

J: TRBJ1-5
size: NA
D: NA
V: TRBV6-1
DNA: TGTGCCAGCAGTGAAGTATGGGGGGTGAGTCAGCCCCAGCATTTT
CDR3: CASSEVWGVSQPQHF

J: TRBJ2-3
size: NA
D: NA
V: TRBV4-3
DNA: TGCGCCAGCAGCTACGGGGGACAGCGAGGCACAGATACGCAGTATTTT
CDR3: CASSYGGQRGTDTQYF

J: TRBJ1-1
size: NA
D: TRBD1
V: TRBV2
DNA: TGTGCCAGCAGTCCGATTTCCGATCCGGGACAGGGGATAGCTTTCTTT
CDR3: CASSPISDPGQGIAFF

J: TRBJ2-7
size: NA
D: TRBD2
V: TRBV5-1
DNA: TGCGCCAGCAGCTTGGACCTAGCGGATACCTACGAGCAGTACTTC
CDR3: CASSLDLADTYEQYF

J: TRBJ2-3
size: NA
D: NA
V: TRBV6-6
DNA: TGTGCCAGCACACTAGCTATAACAGATACGCAGTATTTT
CDR3: CASTLAITDTQYF

J: TRBJ2-1
size: NA
D: NA
V: TRBV30
DNA: TGTGCAGGGATAGGCGATGAGCAGTTCTTC
CDR3: CAGIGDEQFF

J: TRBJ2-5
size: NA
D: NA
V: TRBV28
DNA: TGTGCCAGCAGTTTCTCAGGGTGGCGGGAGACCCAGTACTTC
CDR3: CASSFSGWRETQYF

J: TRBJ1-2
size: NA
D: NA
V: TRBV27
DNA: TGTGCCAGCAGTTTAAAATATCGTGGGTCACTAGCCGGCTACACCTTC
CDR3: CASSLKYRGSLAGYTF

J: TRBJ2-5
size: NA
D: TRBD1
V: TRBV7-3
DNA: TGTGCCAGCAGCACAGGGACAGGGGTCGGGGAGACCCAGTACTTC
CDR3: CASSTGTGVGETQYF

J: TRBJ2-7
size: NA
D: NA
V: TRBV30
DNA: TGTGCCTGGAGCGGCGGGGGCTCGTCCTACGAGCAGTACTTC
CDR3: CAWSGGGSSYEQYF

J: TRBJ1-2
size: NA
D: TRBD1
V: TRBV29-1
DNA: TGCAGCGAGGGCCCTCAGGGGGATGGAGGCTACACCTTC
CDR3: CSEGPQGDGGYTF

J: TRBJ2-3
size: NA
D: NA
V: TRBV6-5
DNA: TGTGCCAGCAGTTTCGGGAAGGGCACAGATACGCAGTATTTT
CDR3: CASSFGKGTDTQYF

J: TRBJ2-5
size: NA
D: TRBD2
V: TRBV13
DNA: TGTGCCAGCAGCTTACAGCGACGGGCGGGGGTAGAGACCCAGTACTTC
CDR3: CASSLQRRAGVETQYF

J: TRBJ2-1
size: NA
D: NA
V: TRBV4-1
DNA: TGCGCCAGCAGCCCCGGGCCAGCCGTGAGCAATGAGCAGTTCTTC
CDR3: CASSPGPAVSNEQFF

J: TRBJ2-6
size: NA
D: NA
V: TRBV7-3
DNA: TGTGCCAGCAGCTTAACAGTGTCTGGGGCCAACGTCCTGACTTTC
CDR3: CASSLTVSGANVLTF

J: TRBJ2-1
size: NA
D: NA
V: TRBV6-6
DNA: TGTGCCAGCAGTCCGGCTAGCGCTGAGCAGTTCTTC
CDR3: CASSPASAEQFF

J: TRBJ2-1
size: NA
D: TRBD2
V: TRBV4-3
DNA: TGCGCCAGCAGCCAAGCTAGCGGGAGGTCTAATGAGCAGTTCTTC
CDR3: CASSQASGRSNEQFF

J: TRBJ1-1
size: NA
D: NA
V: TRBV28
DNA: TGTGCCAGCAGTTTAGGGCCCGGGGCTTTCTTT
CDR3: CASSLGPGAFF

J: TRBJ1-5
size: NA
D: NA
V: TRBV2
DNA: TGTGCCAGCAGTGAAGCGTATGATTGGGGTCAGCCCCAGCATTTT
CDR3: CASSEAYDWGQPQHF

J: TRBJ1-5
size: few
D: NA
V: TRBV7-2
DNA: TGTGCCAGCAGTTCGGGTCGAAATCAGCCCCAGCATTTT
CDR3: CASSSGRNQPQHF

J: TRBJ1-4
size: NA
D: NA
V: TRBV9
DNA: TGTGCCAGCGGGGACGGGGGCAGTAATATTGAAAAACTGTTTTTT
CDR3: CASGDGGSNIEKLFF

J: TRBJ2-3
size: NA
D: NA
V: TRBV6-1
DNA: TGTGCCAGCAGTGGAAGGGTCTTGGGCACAGATACGCAGTATTTT
CDR3: CASSGRVLGTDTQYF

J: TRBJ1-1
size: NA
D: TRBD1
V: TRBV7-9
DNA: TGTGCCAGCAGCCTCGGGACAGCTGAAGCTTTCTTT
CDR3: CASSLGTAEAFF

J: TRBJ2-1
size: NA
D: TRBD2
V: TRBV9
DNA: TGTGCCAGCAGCCCCGGGACTAGCGGGAGTTTTGACAATGAGCAGTTCTTC
CDR3: CASSPGTSGSFDNEQFF

J: TRBJ1-1
size: NA
D: NA
V: TRBV5-1
DNA: TGCGCCAGCAGCTTCACAAGTAACACTGAAGCTTTCTTT
CDR3: CASSFTSNTEAFF

J: TRBJ1-5
size: NA
D: NA
V: TRBV6-6
DNA: TGTGCCAGCAGTTACTCGGAGGGGGGCAATCAGCCCCAGCATTTT
CDR3: CASSYSEGGNQPQHF

J: TRBJ2-7
size: NA
D: NA
V: TRBV4-2
DNA: TGTGCCAGCAGCCAAGCTGAGACTAACACCTACGAGCAGTACTTC
CDR3: CASSQAETNTYEQYF

J: TRBJ2-1
size: once
D: TRBD2
V: TRBV4-2
DNA: TGTGCCAGCAGCCAGAAAATTAGCGGGGGGAGCTCCTACAATGAGCAGTTCTTC
CDR3: CASSQKISGGSSYNEQFF

J: TRBJ1-2
size: NA
D: NA
V: TRBV1
DNA: TGCACCAGCAGCCACCCCGACGCCTCCCGGCAAGGCTACACCTTC
CDR3: CTSSHPDASRQGYTF

J: TRBJ2-1
size: NA
D: TRBD2
V: TRBV28
DNA: TGTGCCAGCAACCCCGAGGGCGGCGGGAGAGGAGATGAGCAGTTCTTC
CDR3: CASNPEGGGRGDEQFF

J: TRBJ1-1
size: NA
D: NA
V: TRBV28
DNA: TGTGCCAGCAGCCCGATAGGGATGGACACTGAAGCTTTCTTT
CDR3: CASSPIGMDTEAFF

J: TRBJ2-7
size: NA
D: NA
V: TRBV2
DNA: TGTGCCAGCAGTGATATCGACGAGCAGTACTTC
CDR3: CASSDIDEQYF

J: TRBJ2-7
size: once
D: NA
V: TRBV7-9
DNA: TGTGCCAGCAGCTTAGGGCCCCACGAGCAGTACTTC
CDR3: CASSLGPHEQYF

J: TRBJ2-7
size: NA
D: NA
V: TRBV7-9
DNA: TGTGCCAGCAGCTTCCTCAACCCAAACGAGCAGTACTTC
CDR3: CASSFLNPNEQYF

J: TRBJ1-5
size: NA
D: NA
V: TRBV5-6
DNA: TGTGCCAGCAGCGTGGGGGGTACAGGATTGAGGAATCAGCCCCAGCATTTT
CDR3: CASSVGGTGLRNQPQHF

J: TRBJ2-1
size: medium-sized
D: NA
V: TRBV9
DNA: TGTGCCAGCAGCACCTCCAATGAGCAGTTCTTC
CDR3: CASSTSNEQFF

J: TRBJ1-5
size: NA
D: TRBD1
V: TRBV27
DNA: TGTGCCAGCAGGCCGGGGACAGGGGTACGTAGCAATCAGCCCCAGCATTTT
CDR3: CASRPGTGVRSNQPQHF

J: TRBJ2-5
size: NA
D: NA
V: TRBV21-1
DNA: TGTGCCAGCAGCATGGGACTAGCGGGGGTTTTTTTAGTTCCCCAAGAGACCCAGTACTTC
CDR3: CASSMGLAGVFLVPQETQYF

J: TRBJ1-1
size: few
D: NA
V: TRBV28
DNA: TGTGCCAGCAGTTCCGAGGGTTACGAATCTGAAGCTTTCTTT
CDR3: CASSSEGYESEAFF

J: TRBJ2-5
size: NA
D: TRBD1
V: TRBV10-2
DNA: TGCGCCACCTTAACAGGGGGAAAGACCCAGTACTTC
CDR3: CATLTGGKTQYF

J: TRBJ2-1
size: NA
D: TRBD2
V: TRBV6-4
DNA: TGTGCCAGCAGTGACGCACCGACTAGCGATCAGTTCTTC
CDR3: CASSDAPTSDQFF

J: TRBJ2-7
size: NA
D: TRBD2
V: TRBV28
DNA: TGTGCCAGCAGTGGAGTAGCGGGAGGTAATTACGAGCAGTACTTC
CDR3: CASSGVAGGNYEQYF

J: TRBJ1-5
size: NA
D: NA
V: TRBV27
DNA: TGTGCCAGCAGCCTCTGGGGCGGTCAGCCCCAGCATTTT
CDR3: CASSLWGGQPQHF

J: TRBJ1-1
size: few
D: NA
V: TRBV6-1
DNA: TGTGCCAGCAGTACAGGGCCCGAGGGAACTGAAGCTTTCTTT
CDR3: CASSTGPEGTEAFF

J: TRBJ2-7
size: NA
D: TRBD2
V: TRBV13
DNA: TGTGCCAGCAGCTTAGCTAGCGGGAGTTACGAGCAGTACTTC
CDR3: CASSLASGSYEQYF